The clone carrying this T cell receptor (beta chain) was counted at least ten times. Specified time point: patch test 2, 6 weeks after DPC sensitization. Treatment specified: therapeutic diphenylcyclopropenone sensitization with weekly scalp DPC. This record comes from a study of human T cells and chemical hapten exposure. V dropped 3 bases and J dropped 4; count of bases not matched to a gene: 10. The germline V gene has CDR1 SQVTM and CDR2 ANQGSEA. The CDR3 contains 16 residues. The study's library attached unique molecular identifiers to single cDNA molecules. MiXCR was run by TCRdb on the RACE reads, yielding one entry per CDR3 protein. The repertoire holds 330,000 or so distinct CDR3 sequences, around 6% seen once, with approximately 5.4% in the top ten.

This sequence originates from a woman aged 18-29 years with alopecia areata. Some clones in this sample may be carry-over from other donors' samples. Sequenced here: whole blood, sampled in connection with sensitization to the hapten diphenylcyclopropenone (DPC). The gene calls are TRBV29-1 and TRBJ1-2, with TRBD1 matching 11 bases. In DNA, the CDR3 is TGCAGCGTTGACGCTAGGGACAGGGGGAGAAGCTATGGCTACACCTTC. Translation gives CSVDARDRGRSYGYTF. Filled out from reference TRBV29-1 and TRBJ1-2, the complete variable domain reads SAVISQKPSRDICQRGTSLTIQCQVDSQVTMMFWYRQQPGQSLTLIATANQGSEATYESGFVIDKFPISRPNLTFSTLTVSNMSPEDSSIYLCSVDARDRGRSYGYTFGSGTRLTVV.